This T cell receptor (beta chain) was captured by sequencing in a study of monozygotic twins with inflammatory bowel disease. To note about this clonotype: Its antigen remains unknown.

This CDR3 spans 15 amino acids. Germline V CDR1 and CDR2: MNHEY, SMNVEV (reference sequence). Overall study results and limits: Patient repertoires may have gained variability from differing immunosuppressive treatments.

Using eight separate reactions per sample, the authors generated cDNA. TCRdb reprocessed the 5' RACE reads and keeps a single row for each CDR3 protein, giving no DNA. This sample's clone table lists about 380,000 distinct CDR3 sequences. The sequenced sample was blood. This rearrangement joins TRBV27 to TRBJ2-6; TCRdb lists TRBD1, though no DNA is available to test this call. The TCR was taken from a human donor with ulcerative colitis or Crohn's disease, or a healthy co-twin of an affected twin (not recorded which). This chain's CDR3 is CASSLWGAGANVLTF. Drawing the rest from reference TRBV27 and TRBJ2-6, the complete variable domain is EAQVTQNPRYLITVTGKKLTVTCSQNMNHEYMSWYRQDPGLGLRQIYYSMNVEVTDKGDVPEGYKVSRKEKRNFPLILESPSPNQTSLYFCASSLWGAGANVLTFGAGSRLTVL.